The 10 T cell receptor beta chains listed next were all sequenced from one sample in a study of T cell responses to AZD1222 COVID-19 vaccine. Clones were read by immunoSEQ multiplex PCR, and TCRdb kept only the in-frame ones, dropping some. Among 200,000 or so clones, 94% were seen once, and the ten largest hold roughly 9.2%. This specimen was peripheral blood, taken on day 0 of AZD1222 vaccination. The receptor source for this set is an adult in good health.

CDR3 bases: TGTGCCAGCAGTCCCCCCGGGAGCTCCTACGAGCAGTACTTC. Translated, it gives CASSPPGSSYEQYF. The genes are TRBV28 and TRBJ2-7; weak D call: TRBD2 (6 bases). V was shortened by 5 bases and J by 0 bases, with 11 bases between the two germline ends. In germline, CDR1 is MDHEN, CDR2 SYDVKM. CDR3 size: 14 residues. Drawing the rest from reference TRBV28 and TRBJ2-7, the complete variable domain is DVKVTQSSRYLVKRTGEKVFLECVQDMDHENMFWYRQDPGLGLRLIYFSYDVKMKEKGDIPEGYSVSREKKERFSLILESASTNQTSMYLCASSPPGSSYEQYFGPGTRLTVT.

The chain couples TRBV28 to TRBJ2-1; 9 nucleotides agree with TRBD2. The CDR3 has 12 amino acids. From germline, CDR1 is MDHEN and CDR2 SYDVKM. Losses at the gene ends were 2 bases for V and 12 bases for J; bases not matched to a gene: 2. In DNA form, the CDR3 reads TGTGCCAGCAGTTTACTAGCGGGATGGCAGTTCTTC. Protein: CASSLLAGWQFF.

This clone was detected only once. The chain has TRBV24-1 and TRBJ2-1; 9 bases match TRBD2. The CDR3 sequence is 16 residues long. The germline V gene has CDR1 KGHDR and CDR2 SFDVKD. Trimming at V came to 4 bases and at J to 3 bases, leaving 6 bases not matched to a gene. The CDR3 sequence: CATSDRSGRFYNEQFF. Here the CDR3 DNA reads TGTGCCACCAGTGACCGAAGCGGGAGGTTCTACAATGAGCAGTTCTTC.

V gene TRBV4-1 combines with J gene TRBJ2-3, with TRBD1 matching over 7 bases. With V trimmed by 0 bases and J by 3 bases, 12 bases remained unmatched. This CDR3 comprises 18 residues. Germline CDR1 reads MGHRA; CDR2 reads YSYEKL. The CDR3 DNA is TGCGCCAGCAGCCAAGATCCAGAACCGGGACAGCCTACAGATACGCAGTATTTT. Its protein product is CASSQDPEPGQPTDTQYF.

The V gene is TRBV28, the J gene TRBJ1-6; D ambiguous. Per germline, CDR1 MDHEN and CDR2 SYDVKM. V shed 2 bases and J shed 7 bases, with 9 bases lying between them. The CDR3 runs 14 residues. The CDR3 sequence: CASSLVSKNSPLHF. The CDR3 DNA sequence: TGTGCCAGCAGTTTAGTCAGCAAAAATTCACCCCTCCACTTT.

The V gene is TRBV5-4, the J gene TRBJ2-2; TRBD2 agrees at 8 bases. Trimming cost V 4 bases and J 6 bases; bases outside gene matches: 8. Per germline, CDR1 SGHNT and CDR2 YYREEE (reference sequence). This CDR3 is built from 15 residues. In nucleotides, the CDR3 is TGTGCCAGCAGCCCGGGAGGGCCGGTCGCCGGGGAGCTGTTTTTT. The encoded protein is CASSPGGPVAGELFF.

As DNA, the CDR3 is TGTGCCAGCAGCACCGGCGGGGTGGGCTACACCTTC. It encodes CASSTGGVGYTF. V usage is TRBV28 and J usage is TRBJ1-2; D gene uncertain. Germline CDR1 and CDR2: MDHEN and SYDVKM. Trimming stripped 6 bases from V and 8 bases from J, with 13 bases between. The CDR3 loop spans 12 amino acids.

The V gene is TRBV15, the J gene TRBJ2-1; 8 bases align to TRBD1. Germline V lookup: CDR1 LNHNV, CDR2 YYDKDF (reference sequence). With V trimmed by 5 bases and J by 4 bases, 10 bases remained unmatched. The CDR3 has 16 amino acids. DNA of the CDR3: TGTGCCACCAGCCATGGGACAGGACAAACTTACAATGAGCAGTTCTTC. This translates into CATSHGTGQTYNEQFF.

This clone appeared a single time. The chain uses TRBV6-5 and TRBJ1-1, with unresolved D. The CDR3 extends over 13 amino acids. V gave up 6 bases and J gave up 3 bases, with 11 bases separating them. Germline-derived CDR1 and CDR2 are MNHEY and SVGAGI. The CDR3, as DNA: TGTGCCAGCAGCAGAGGGATCCACACTGAAGCTTTCTTT. Translating gives CASSRGIHTEAFF.

The chain couples TRBV7-8 to TRBJ2-1, with 9 bases lining up with TRBD2. This CDR3 comprises 18 residues. Germline assignment: CDR1 SGHVS and CDR2 FQNEAQ. Trimming at V came to 4 bases and at J to 4 bases, leaving 14 bases not matched to a gene. The CDR3 nucleotides read TGTGCCAGCAGCTCCCGTCCAATGACTAGCGGAGCTTACAATGAGCAGTTCTTC. It specifies CASSSRPMTSGAYNEQFF.